The clone carrying this T cell receptor (beta chain) was counted many times. The data belong to a study of T cell repertoires in cytomegalovirus infection. V was trimmed by 2 bases and J by 3 bases, leaving 13 bases between them. CDR1 and CDR2 (germline): SGHTA, FQGNSA. This CDR3 has 15 residues. Each CDR3 protein gets one entry after TCRdb re-called the reads with MiXCR. Altogether about 140,000 distinct CDR3 sequences are present, roughly 6.5% being singletons, with the ten largest covering roughly 18%. This TCR derives from a human donor in good health (CMV status not recorded). Some clones in this sample may be carry-over from other donors' samples. Sequences were obtained from PBMCs. The rearrangement links TRBV7-2 to TRBJ1-1; D remains ambiguous. CDR3 sequence: CASSLSPGTDTEAFF. CDR3 bases: TGTGCCAGCAGCTTAAGTCCAGGTACCGACACTGAAGCTTTCTTT. Supplemented by reference TRBV7-2 and TRBJ1-1, the full variable domain reads GAGVSQSPSNKVTEKGKDVELRCDPISGHTALYWYRQSLGQGLEFLIYFQGNSAPDKSGLPSDRFSAERTGGSVSTLTIQRTQQEDSAVYLCASSLSPGTDTEAFFGQGTRLTVV.